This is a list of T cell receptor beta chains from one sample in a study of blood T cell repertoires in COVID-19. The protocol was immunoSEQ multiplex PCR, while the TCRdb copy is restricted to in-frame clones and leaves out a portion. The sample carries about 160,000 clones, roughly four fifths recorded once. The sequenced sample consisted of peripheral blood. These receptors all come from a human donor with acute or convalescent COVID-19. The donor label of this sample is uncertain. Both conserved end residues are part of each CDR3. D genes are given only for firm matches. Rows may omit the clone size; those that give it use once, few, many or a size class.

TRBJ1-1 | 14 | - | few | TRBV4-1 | TGCGCCAGCAGCCAATTTGAGGCCGATTCTGAAGCTTTCTTT | CASSQFEADSEAFF
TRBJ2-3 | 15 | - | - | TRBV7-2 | TGTGCCAGCAGCTTAGAAGTCGGAGGGTTAAATACGCAGTATTTT | CASSLEVGGLNTQYF
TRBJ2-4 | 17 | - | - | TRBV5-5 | TGTGCCAGCAGCTTTACCGCGGGGCGTGGAGCCAAAAACATTCAGTACTTC | CASSFTAGRGAKNIQYF
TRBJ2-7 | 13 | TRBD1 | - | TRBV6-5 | TGTGCCAACGACCGGGACAGGGGCATAGAGCAGTACTTC | CANDRDRGIEQYF
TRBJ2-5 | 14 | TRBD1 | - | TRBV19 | TGTGCCAGTAGCCCACAGGGGCTTCAAGAGACCCAGTACTTC | CASSPQGLQETQYF
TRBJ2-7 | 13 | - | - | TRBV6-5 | TGTGCCAGCAGTACAATCCGGACAAATGAGCAGTACTTC | CASSTIRTNEQYF
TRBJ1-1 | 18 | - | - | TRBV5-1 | TGCGCCAGCAGCTTTGAAGGGGCACTGGGGGGAGGGAACACTGAAGCTTTCTTT | CASSFEGALGGGNTEAFF
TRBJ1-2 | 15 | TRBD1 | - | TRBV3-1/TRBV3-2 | TGTGCCAGCAGCCAACAGGGGGCCCATAACTATGGCTACACCTTC | CASSQQGAHNYGYTF
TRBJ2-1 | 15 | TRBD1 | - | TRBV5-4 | TGTGCCAGCAGCACGTGGACAGGGATCCACAATGAGCAGTTCTTC | CASSTWTGIHNEQFF
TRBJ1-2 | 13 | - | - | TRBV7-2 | TGTGCCAGCAGCCGGGAGAGGGACTATGGCTACACCTTC | CASSRERDYGYTF
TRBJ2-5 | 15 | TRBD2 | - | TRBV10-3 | TGTGCCATCAGTGAGTTGCGGGGGGTCCAAGAGACCCAGTACTTC | CAISELRGVQETQYF
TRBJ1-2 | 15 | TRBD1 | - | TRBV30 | TGTGCCTGGTTCAGCCGGGACAGACAAAACTATGGCTACACCTTC | CAWFSRDRQNYGYTF
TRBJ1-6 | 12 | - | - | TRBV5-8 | TGTGCCAGCAGCTTGGGAGGGTCACCCCTCCACTTT | CASSLGGSPLHF
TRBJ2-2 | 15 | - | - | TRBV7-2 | TGTGCCAGCAGCCTCACGCGTTACGGCACCGGGGAGCTGTTTTTT | CASSLTRYGTGELFF
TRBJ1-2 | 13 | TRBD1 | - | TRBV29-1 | TGCAGCGTTGGTAGGGGGGACAGGGGGTATATTGGCTTC | CSVGRGDRGYIGF
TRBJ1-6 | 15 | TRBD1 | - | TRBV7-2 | TGTGCCAGCACCTCGCCGCCGGGACAGGGTAGGCCCCTCCACTTT | CASTSPPGQGRPLHF
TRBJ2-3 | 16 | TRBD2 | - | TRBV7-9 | TGTGCCAGCAGCCAAAATCTAGCGGAAAGCACAGATACGCAGTATTTT | CASSQNLAESTDTQYF
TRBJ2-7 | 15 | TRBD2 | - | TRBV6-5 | TGTGCCACCACGCCTCGGGGACTAGCGGGGGACGAGCAGTACTTC | CATTPRGLAGDEQYF
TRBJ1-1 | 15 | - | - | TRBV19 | TGTGCCAGTAGTTCGGACAGCAACATGAACACTGAAGCTTTCTTT | CASSSDSNMNTEAFF
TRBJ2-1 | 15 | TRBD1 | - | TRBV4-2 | TGTGCCAGCAGCCCCGGGACAGGTCTTACCGATGAGCAGTTCTTC | CASSPGTGLTDEQFF
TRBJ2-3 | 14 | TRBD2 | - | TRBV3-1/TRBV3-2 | TGTGCCAGCAGCCAGATGAGCGGGGGCGATACGCAGTATTTT | CASSQMSGGDTQYF
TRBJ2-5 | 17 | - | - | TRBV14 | TGTGCCAGCAGCCAAGGCAGGGGATTTTCGTACCAAGAGACCCAGTACTTC | CASSQGRGFSYQETQYF
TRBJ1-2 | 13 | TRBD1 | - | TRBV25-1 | TGTGCCAGCAGTGTGGGACAGGGCTATGGCTACACCTTC | CASSVGQGYGYTF
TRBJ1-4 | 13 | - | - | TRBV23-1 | TGCGCCAGCATACCTCATAGTGAGGAAAAACTGTTTTTT | CASIPHSEEKLFF
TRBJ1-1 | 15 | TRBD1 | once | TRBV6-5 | TGTGCCAGCAGTTCCCGGGGACAGGGGTTGGCTGAAGCTTTCTTT | CASSSRGQGLAEAFF
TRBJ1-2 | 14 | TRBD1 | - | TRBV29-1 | TGCAGCGTTGAAGACGAGGGACAGGGCTATGGCTACACCTTC | CSVEDEGQGYGYTF
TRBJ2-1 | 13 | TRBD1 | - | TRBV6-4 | TGTGCCAGCAGTGACTTCCCGGGACAGGGGGCATTCTTC | CASSDFPGQGAFF
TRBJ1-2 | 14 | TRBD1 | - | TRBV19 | TGTGCCAGTAGATTTGGGACAGGCTACTATGGCTACACCTTC | CASRFGTGYYGYTF
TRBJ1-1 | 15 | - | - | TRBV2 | TGTGCCAGCAGTGAAGCTACGGTTTATCTTACTGAAGCTTTCTTT | CASSEATVYLTEAFF